These T cell receptor beta chains were read from a single sample in a study of CD8+CD57+ T cells in acquired aplastic anemia. TCRdb reprocessed the reads with MiXCR, giving one entry per CDR3 protein. The sample lists roughly 160,000 distinct CDR3 sequences, over 55% occurring once. Sequenced input: sorted CD4+, CD8+, or CD8+CD57+ T cells (not recorded which) from PBMCs. The origin of the receptors is a human donor with aplastic anemia. The CDR3 runs from the conserved cysteine through the conserved F or W. The D gene is left open where the match is weak. Clone size is shown for a subset of rows, as once, few, many or a class of expanded clone.

j_gene	d_gene	abundance	v_gene	CDR3aa	CDR3nt
TRBJ1-5	TRBD1	-	TRBV19	CASSTEQGWGKNSNQPQHF	TGTGCCAGTAGTACCGAACAGGGGTGGGGGAAAAATAGCAATCAGCCCCAGCATTTT
TRBJ2-7	-	-	TRBV5-1	CASSRQLRGAGFHEQYF	TGCGCCAGCAGCAGACAATTACGGGGGGCCGGGTTTCACGAGCAGTACTTC
TRBJ1-2	-	many	TRBV24-1	CATSANQQQGSIYGYTF	TGTGCCACCAGTGCGAACCAACAGCAGGGATCAATTTATGGCTACACCTTC
TRBJ1-3	-	-	TRBV5-1	CASSLRPDSGNTIYF	TGCGCCAGCAGCTTGAGGCCTGATTCTGGAAACACCATATATTTT
TRBJ2-5	-	-	TRBV5-5	CASSLALGRETQYF	TGTGCCAGCAGCTTGGCTCTGGGGAGAGAGACCCAGTACTTC
TRBJ2-7	-	-	TRBV27	CASNRDGSSYEQYF	TGTGCCAGCAATAGGGACGGTAGCTCCTACGAGCAGTACTTC
TRBJ1-1	-	once	TRBV19	CASSPSVGRTEAFF	TGTGCCAGTAGTCCCAGCGTGGGCCGGACTGAAGCTTTCTTT
TRBJ2-7	-	-	TRBV7-2	CASSLAGIRTYEQYF	TGTGCCAGCAGCTTAGCAGGCATCCGGACCTACGAGCAGTACTTC
TRBJ2-1	-	-	TRBV5-1	CASSPMDGEQFF	TGCGCCAGCAGCCCTATGGACGGAGAGCAGTTCTTC
TRBJ2-7	-	few	TRBV20-1	CSARDPGRSAYEQYF	TGCAGTGCTAGAGATCCGGGGCGCAGTGCGTACGAGCAGTACTTC
TRBJ2-5	TRBD2	-	TRBV24-1	CATSDFKYLAGPSRETQYF	TGTGCCACCAGTGATTTCAAATACCTAGCGGGTCCCAGTAGAGAGACCCAGTACTTC
TRBJ2-1	-	-	TRBV7-8	CASSLARTPRGEQFF	TGTGCCAGCAGCTTAGCTAGGACTCCCCGGGGTGAGCAGTTCTTC
TRBJ2-2	-	-	TRBV24-1	CATSDPGTGTGELSF	TGTGCCACCAGTGATCCCGGGACCGGGACCGGGGAGCTGTCTTTT
TRBJ2-7	-	-	TRBV25-1	CASRGGLSSYEQYF	TGTGCCAGCAGAGGAGGGCTTAGCTCCTACGAGCAGTACTTC
TRBJ2-3	TRBD2	-	TRBV20-1	CSARVSGKPTDTQYF	TGCAGTGCTAGAGTTAGCGGGAAACCCACAGATACGCAGTATTTT
TRBJ1-2	TRBD1	once	TRBV19	CASSVTGAFNYGYTF	TGTGCCAGTAGTGTGACAGGGGCCTTTAACTATGGCTACACCTTC
TRBJ1-1	-	-	TRBV29-1	CSVETQGEAFF	TGCAGCGTTGAGACTCAGGGTGAAGCTTTCTTT
TRBJ1-2	TRBD1	-	TRBV20-1	CSARYRGVGGGYTF	TGCAGTGCTAGATACAGGGGTGTAGGGGGGGGCTACACCTTC
TRBJ1-6	TRBD1	-	TRBV6-4	CASRPGQGDGNPPLHF	TGTGCCAGCAGACCGGGACAGGGGGACGGTAATCCACCCCTCCACTTT
TRBJ2-7	-	-	TRBV12-3/TRBV12-4	CASSLYYEQYF	TGTGCCAGCAGTTTATACTACGAGCAGTACTTC
TRBJ2-7	-	few	TRBV20-1	CSARSWPSYEQYF	TGCAGTGCTAGATCCTGGCCCTCCTACGAGCAGTACTTC
TRBJ1-4	-	-	TRBV10-3	CASSEVQAANEKLFF	TGTGCCAGCAGTGAGGTACAGGCGGCGAATGAAAAACTGTTTTTT
TRBJ1-2	-	-	TRBV10-3	CAIRMYELGYTF	TGTGCCATTCGGATGTATGAGTTGGGCTACACCTTC
TRBJ1-4	-	few	TRBV7-2	CASSPGTEKLFF	TGTGCCAGCAGCCCCGGTACGGAAAAACTGTTTTTT
TRBJ2-1	-	-	TRBV20-1	CSARVPGSGDRNEQFF	TGCAGTGCTAGAGTTCCAGGTTCGGGAGACCGCAATGAGCAGTTCTTC
TRBJ2-2	TRBD2	few	TRBV29-1	CSGRRGGAGELFF	TGCAGCGGGCGGCGGGGGGGCGCCGGGGAGCTGTTTTTT
TRBJ2-1	-	few	TRBV7-2	CASSQGPRAGEQFF	TGTGCCAGCAGTCAGGGCCCCAGGGCTGGTGAGCAGTTCTTC
TRBJ1-2	TRBD1	once	TRBV6-5	CASSYVRTGGGYGYTF	TGTGCCAGCAGTTACGTTCGGACAGGGGGCGGCTATGGCTACACCTTC
TRBJ2-7	-	-	TRBV19	CASSTDRQTRTYEQYF	TGTGCCAGTAGTACGGACCGACAGACAAGGACCTACGAGCAGTACTTC
TRBJ2-7	-	few	TRBV2	CASRREARYEQYF	TGTGCCAGCAGGAGGGAGGCTCGCTACGAGCAGTACTTC
TRBJ1-6	-	-	TRBV7-2	CASSLVKRLNSPLHF	TGTGCCAGCAGCTTAGTGAAACGTCTTAATTCACCCCTCCACTTT
TRBJ2-1	-	-	TRBV10-3	CAIREGAPEEQFF	TGTGCCATCAGGGAGGGGGCCCCGGAGGAGCAGTTCTTC